The source of this T cell receptor beta chain is a study of T cells in Graves' hyperthyroidism and ophthalmopathy (dated by TCRdb to between 2017 and 2020). Study-level background: Peripheral blood samples were taken at the time of initial diagnosis, prior to any treatment. TCR V-J signatures able to tell the groups apart were searched for in a discovery cohort of 95 to 100 patients, of whom over 40 had Graves' ophthalmopathy and around 58 had stable Graves' hyperthyroidism. An independent validation cohort of under 20 hyperthyroidism patients and over 15 patients who later progressed to ophthalmopathy tested prospective prediction of ophthalmopathy. The 95 to 100 discovery patients were randomly divided into training and test sets at a 7:3 ratio. Thyroid tissue and blood T-cell repertoires from several Graves' hyperthyroidism patients were also compared in the study. Once sampling was done, hyperthyroidism patients were given methimazole at a starting dose of 30 mg daily, whereas ophthalmopathy patients were given high-dose intravenous methylprednisolone. TCR Vbeta CDR3 sequencing of 135 peripheral blood samples (over 40 ophthalmopathy, some 75 hyperthyroidism and some 17 progressor patients) is reported in the paper. Here is what the overall study found, with its caveats: During validation, the model predicted progression to ophthalmopathy a median of around 7 months ahead of onset, with 60% to 71% sensitivity and 72.22% specificity. Ophthalmopathy was separated from stable hyperthyroidism by a 13 V-J signature model, with 85% to 90% sensitivity and roughly 81% specificity obtained in cross-validation and 80%/75% obtained in testing. Blood samples also contained most of the expanded thyroid clonotypes (frequency above 0.001), which suggests that blood repertoires may reflect thyroid immune responses. No statistical method was used to fix the sample size in advance, and group allocation was not hidden from the investigators.

Ophthalmopathy patients had moderately to severely active disease, Clinical Activity Score of at least 3, NOSPECS grade of at least 4, and duration under 3 months. Patients with uncontrolled infections, other autoimmune diseases, pregnancy or lactation were excluded. Diagnoses were based on clinical symptoms, serum thyroxine and TRAb, thyroid ultrasound and orbital computed tomography. PBMCs were isolated from around 10 ml of fresh peripheral blood by Ficoll-Paque density gradient centrifugation. Total RNA was extracted using Trizol reagent, and RNA quality was assessed on an Agilent 2100 Bioanalyzer. The TCR beta CDR3 regions were amplified from the RNA transcripts. The first round of RT-PCR for the TCR CDR3 was performed with the HTBI primer set and the Qiagen OneStep RT-PCR kit. Libraries were constructed in a second round of multiplex PCR, after which size selection and purification were carried out. Libraries were sequenced paired-end with 100 bp reads on an Illumina HiSeq2000. The original pipeline was this. SOAPnuke was used to process the raw data, with reads discarded if the reads contained adapters or uncalled bases, had a mean Phred below 15, or lacked an exact constant-primer or identifier match. High-quality paired reads were merged using COPE v1.2.5, and each unique nucleotide sequence was defined as a clonotype. MiTCR v1.1 was used to align clonotypes to the IMGT TRBV, TRBD and TRBJ reference segments. The analysis was restricted to V-J combinations with a frequency above 0.0001, which together covered approximately 99% of the repertoires. A TCS score was defined as the ratio of F50 (clonal expansion) to E x V (chaos), with BLOSUM62-based TCRdist applied between CDR3 peptides within each V-J. Welch's t-statistics and random forest reduced 500 to 650 V-J features to 10 to 15, which were used in a naive Bayes classifier (R e1071). The public reads were run again by TCRdb, first through fastp at Q25 and then through MiXCR, and only productive beta chains were kept. Records with the same CDR3 protein are collapsed into one entry carrying the most frequent genes and DNA. Here the V and J calls rest on TCRdb's processing, not on the authors' analysis. The sample table contains more than 450,000 distinct CDR3 sequences; only one count was recorded for just under 20% of them. The ten top clones hold roughly 47% of the sample.

This clonotype was observed a few times. The target of this receptor is not known. The record has no base qualities; no much larger clone is one base away. This sequence was found in a man between 40 and 49 years old with Graves' ophthalmopathy. Sequencing was carried out using blood.

The bases read TGTGCCAGCAGACCCGGGGATAGCGCCCTGATAGGTCCCTTGAGGCAGTACTTC. Its product reads: CASRPGDSALIGPLRQYF. The rearrangement combines TRBV6-1 with TRBJ2-7, with a weak D call of TRBD2 (5 bases match). The germline V gene gives CDR1 as MNHNS and CDR2 as SASEGT. Spanning cysteine to phenylalanine, the CDR3 consists of 18 amino acids. The entry retains the CDR3 DNA only, 54 bases that are in frame from base 1. Trimming costs V 6 bases and J 9 bases, and their ends lie 33 bases apart.